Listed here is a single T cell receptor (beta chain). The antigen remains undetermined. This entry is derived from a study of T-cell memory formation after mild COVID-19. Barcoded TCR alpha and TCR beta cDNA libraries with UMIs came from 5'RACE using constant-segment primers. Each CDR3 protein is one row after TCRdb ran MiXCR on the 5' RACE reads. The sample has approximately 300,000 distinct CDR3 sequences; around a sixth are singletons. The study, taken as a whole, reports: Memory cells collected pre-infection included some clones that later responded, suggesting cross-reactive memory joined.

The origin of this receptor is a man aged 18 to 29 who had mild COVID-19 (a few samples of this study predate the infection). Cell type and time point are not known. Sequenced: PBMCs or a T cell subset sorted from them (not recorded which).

The CDR3, as DNA: TGTGCCAGCAGTAATGCCAGACTCCTCCACTTT. Translating it yields CASSNARLLHF. The chain uses TRBV2 and TRBJ1-6; D unresolved. The germline gives CDR1 SNHLY, CDR2 FYNNEI. V lost 5 bases and J 15 bases, leaving 11 bases between the germline ends. The CDR3 extends over 11 amino acids. The complete variable domain, with remaining parts taken from reference TRBV2 and TRBJ1-6, reads EPEVTQTPSHQVTQMGQEVILRCVPISNHLYFYWYRQILGQKVEFLVSFYNNEISEKSEIFDDQFSVERPDGSNFTLKIRSTKLEDSAMYFCASSNARLLHFGNGTRLTVT.